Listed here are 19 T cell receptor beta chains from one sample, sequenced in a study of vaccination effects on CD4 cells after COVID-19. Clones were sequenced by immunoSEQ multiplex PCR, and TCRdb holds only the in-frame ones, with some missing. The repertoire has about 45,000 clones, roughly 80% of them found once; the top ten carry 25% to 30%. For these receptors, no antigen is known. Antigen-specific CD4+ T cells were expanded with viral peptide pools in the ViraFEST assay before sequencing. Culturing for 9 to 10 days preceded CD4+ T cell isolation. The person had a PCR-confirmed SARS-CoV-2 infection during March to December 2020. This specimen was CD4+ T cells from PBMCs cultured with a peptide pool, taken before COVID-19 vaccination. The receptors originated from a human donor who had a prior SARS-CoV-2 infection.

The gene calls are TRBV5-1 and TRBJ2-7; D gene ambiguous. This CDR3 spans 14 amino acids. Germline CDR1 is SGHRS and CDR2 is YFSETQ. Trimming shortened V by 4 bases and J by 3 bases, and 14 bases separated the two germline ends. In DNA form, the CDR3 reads TGCGCCAGCAGCCCTTCGGGTAGCCGCTACGAGCAGTACTTC. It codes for CASSPSGSRYEQYF.

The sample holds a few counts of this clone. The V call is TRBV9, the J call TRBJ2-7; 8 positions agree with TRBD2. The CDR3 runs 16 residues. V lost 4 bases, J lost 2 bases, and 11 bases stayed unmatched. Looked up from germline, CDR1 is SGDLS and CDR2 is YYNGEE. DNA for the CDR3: TGTGCCAGCAGCCCTATTTCCTCGGGAGGGACCTACGAGCAGTACTTC. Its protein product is CASSPISSGGTYEQYF.

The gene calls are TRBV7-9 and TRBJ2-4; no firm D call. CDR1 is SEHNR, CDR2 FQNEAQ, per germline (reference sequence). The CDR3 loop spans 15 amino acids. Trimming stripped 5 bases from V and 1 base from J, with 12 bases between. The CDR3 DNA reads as TGTGCCAGCAGCCTTAGAGGTCTGGCCAAAAACATTCAGTACTTC. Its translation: CASSLRGLAKNIQYF.

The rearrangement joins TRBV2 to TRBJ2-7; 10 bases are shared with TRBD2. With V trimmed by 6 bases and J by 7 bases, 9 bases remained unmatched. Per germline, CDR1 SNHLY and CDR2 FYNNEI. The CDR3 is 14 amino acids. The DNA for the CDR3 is TGTGCCAGCAGCGACAGCGGGGGGGCTCGGGAGCAGTACTTC. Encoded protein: CASSDSGGAREQYF.

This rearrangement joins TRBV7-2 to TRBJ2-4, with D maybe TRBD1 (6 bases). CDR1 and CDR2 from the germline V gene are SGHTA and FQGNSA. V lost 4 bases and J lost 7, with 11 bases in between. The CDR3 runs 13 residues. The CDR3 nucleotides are TGTGCCAGCAGCTCCAGGGGTGGGAACATTCAGTACTTC. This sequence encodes CASSSRGGNIQYF.

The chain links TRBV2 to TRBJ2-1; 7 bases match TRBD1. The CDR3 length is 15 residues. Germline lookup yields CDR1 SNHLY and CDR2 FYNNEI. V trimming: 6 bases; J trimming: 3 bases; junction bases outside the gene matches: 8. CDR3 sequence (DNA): TGTGCCAGCAGGGTGACAGGGATTCACTACAATGAGCAGTTCTTC. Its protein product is CASRVTGIHYNEQFF.

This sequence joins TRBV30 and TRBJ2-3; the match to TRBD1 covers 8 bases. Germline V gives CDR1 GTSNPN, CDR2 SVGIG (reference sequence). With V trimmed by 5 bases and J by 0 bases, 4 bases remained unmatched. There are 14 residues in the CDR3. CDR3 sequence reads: CAWGTGGSTDTQYF. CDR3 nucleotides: TGTGCCTGGGGTACAGGGGGTAGCACAGATACGCAGTATTTT.

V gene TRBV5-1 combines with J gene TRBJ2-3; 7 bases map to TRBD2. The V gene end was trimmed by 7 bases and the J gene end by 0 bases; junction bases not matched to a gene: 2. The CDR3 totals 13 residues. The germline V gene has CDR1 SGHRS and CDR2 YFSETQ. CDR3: CASGGGSTDTQYF. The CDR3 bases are TGCGCCAGCGGGGGGGGTAGCACAGATACGCAGTATTTT.

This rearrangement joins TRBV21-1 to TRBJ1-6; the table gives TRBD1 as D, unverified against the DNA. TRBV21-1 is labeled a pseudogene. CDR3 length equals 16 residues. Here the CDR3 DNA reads TGTGCCAGCAGCAAACTCGGACAGGGGTTCGGTTCACCCCTCCACTTT. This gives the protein CASSKLGQGFGSPLHF.

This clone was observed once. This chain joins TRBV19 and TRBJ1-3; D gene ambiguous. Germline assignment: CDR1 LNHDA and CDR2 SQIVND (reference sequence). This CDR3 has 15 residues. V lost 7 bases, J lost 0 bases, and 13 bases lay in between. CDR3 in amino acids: CASKTYVNSGNTIYF. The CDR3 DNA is TGTGCCAGTAAAACCTACGTCAACTCTGGAAACACCATATATTTT. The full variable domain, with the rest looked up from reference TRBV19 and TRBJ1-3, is DGGITQSPKYLFRKEGQNVTLSCEQNLNHDAMYWYRQDPGQGLRLIYYSQIVNDFQKGDIAEGYSVSREKKESFPLTVTSAQKNPTAFYLCASKTYVNSGNTIYFGEGSWLTVV.

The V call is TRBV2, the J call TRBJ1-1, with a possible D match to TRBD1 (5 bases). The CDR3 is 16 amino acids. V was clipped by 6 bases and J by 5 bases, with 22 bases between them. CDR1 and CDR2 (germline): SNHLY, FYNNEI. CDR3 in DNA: TGTGCCAGCAGCCGGGGCGGAAGTAAGGTATGGACTGAAGCTTTCTTT. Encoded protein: CASSRGGSKVWTEAFF. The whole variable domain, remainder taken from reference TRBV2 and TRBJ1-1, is EPEVTQTPSHQVTQMGQEVILRCVPISNHLYFYWYRQILGQKVEFLVSFYNNEISEKSEIFDDQFSVERPDGSNFTLKIRSTKLEDSAMYFCASSRGGSKVWTEAFFGQGTRLTVV.

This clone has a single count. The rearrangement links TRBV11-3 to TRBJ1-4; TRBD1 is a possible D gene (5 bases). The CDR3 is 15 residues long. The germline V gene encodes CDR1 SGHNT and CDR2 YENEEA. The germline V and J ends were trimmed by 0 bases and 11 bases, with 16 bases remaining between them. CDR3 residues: CASSLEARAGQKLFF. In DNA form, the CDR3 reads TGTGCCAGCAGCTTAGAAGCAAGAGCAGGGCAGAAACTGTTTTTT.

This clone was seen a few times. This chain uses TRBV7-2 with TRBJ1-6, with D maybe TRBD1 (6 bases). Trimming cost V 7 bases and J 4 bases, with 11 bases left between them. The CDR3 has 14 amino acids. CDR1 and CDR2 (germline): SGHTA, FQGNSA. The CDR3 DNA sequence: TGTGCCAGCACCCAGGACAGATATAATTCACCCCTCCACTTT. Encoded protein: CASTQDRYNSPLHF.

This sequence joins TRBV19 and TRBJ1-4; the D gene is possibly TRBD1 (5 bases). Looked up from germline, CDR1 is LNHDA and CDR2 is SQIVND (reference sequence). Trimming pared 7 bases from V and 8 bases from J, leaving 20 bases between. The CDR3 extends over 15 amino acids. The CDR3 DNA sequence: TGTGCCAGTACCGATTCGACGAGGGAGGGGGAAAAACTGTTTTTT. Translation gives CASTDSTREGEKLFF. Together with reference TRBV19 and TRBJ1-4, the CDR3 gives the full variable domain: DGGITQSPKYLFRKEGQNVTLSCEQNLNHDAMYWYRQDPGQGLRLIYYSQIVNDFQKGDIAEGYSVSREKKESFPLTVTSAQKNPTAFYLCASTDSTREGEKLFFGSGTQLSVL.

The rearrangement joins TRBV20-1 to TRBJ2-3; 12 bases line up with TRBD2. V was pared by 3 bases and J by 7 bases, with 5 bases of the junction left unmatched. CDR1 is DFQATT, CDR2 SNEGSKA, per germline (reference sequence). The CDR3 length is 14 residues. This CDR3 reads CSASRTSGKYTQYF. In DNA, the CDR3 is TGCAGTGCTAGTCGGACTAGCGGGAAATATACGCAGTATTTT.

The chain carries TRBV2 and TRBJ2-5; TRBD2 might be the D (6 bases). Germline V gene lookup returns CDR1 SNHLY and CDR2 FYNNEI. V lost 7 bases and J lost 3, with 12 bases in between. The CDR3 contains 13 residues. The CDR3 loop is CASNLAAEETQYF. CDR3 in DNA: TGTGCCAGCAACTTAGCGGCCGAAGAGACCCAGTACTTC. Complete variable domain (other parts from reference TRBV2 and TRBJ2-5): EPEVTQTPSHQVTQMGQEVILRCVPISNHLYFYWYRQILGQKVEFLVSFYNNEISEKSEIFDDQFSVERPDGSNFTLKIRSTKLEDSAMYFCASNLAAEETQYFGPGTRLLVL.

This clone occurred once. The CDR3 loop is CASSLTAAPTDTQYF. In nucleotides, the CDR3 is TGTGCCAGCAGCTTAACAGCCGCCCCCACAGATACGCAGTATTTT. The rearrangement links TRBV7-9 to TRBJ2-3; D remains ambiguous. The CDR3 covers 15 residues. V lost 2 bases to trimming and J lost 2 bases, with 11 bases between them. Germline values: CDR1 SEHNR, CDR2 FQNEAQ (reference sequence). Full variable domain (outside the CDR3, taken from reference TRBV7-9 and TRBJ2-3): DTGVSQNPRHKITKRGQNVTFRCDPISEHNRLYWYRQTLGQGPEFLTYFQNEAQLEKSRLLSDRFSAERPKGSFSTLEIQRTEQGDSAMYLCASSLTAAPTDTQYFGPGTRLTVL.

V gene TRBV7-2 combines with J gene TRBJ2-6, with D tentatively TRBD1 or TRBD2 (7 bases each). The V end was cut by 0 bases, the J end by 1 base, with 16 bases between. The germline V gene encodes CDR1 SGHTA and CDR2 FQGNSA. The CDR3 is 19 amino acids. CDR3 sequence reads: CASSLAWGEGASGANVLTF. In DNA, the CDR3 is TGTGCCAGCAGCTTAGCGTGGGGGGAGGGGGCGTCTGGGGCCAACGTCCTGACTTTC. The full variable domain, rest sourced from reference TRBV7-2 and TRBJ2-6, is GAGVSQSPSNKVTEKGKDVELRCDPISGHTALYWYRQSLGQGLEFLIYFQGNSAPDKSGLPSDRFSAERTGGSVSTLTIQRTQQEDSAVYLCASSLAWGEGASGANVLTFGAGSRLTVL.

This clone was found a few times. The CDR3 loop is CASSFVRGKHEQFF. CDR3 DNA: TGTGCCAGCAGCTTTGTTCGGGGCAAGCATGAGCAGTTCTTC. This rearrangement joins TRBV11-2 to TRBJ2-1, with D perhaps being TRBD1 or TRBD2 (5 bases each). The ends were cut back, 3 bases at V and 8 bases at J, with 14 bases in the middle. Germline V CDR1 and CDR2: SGHAT, FQNNGV. The CDR3 spans 14 residues.